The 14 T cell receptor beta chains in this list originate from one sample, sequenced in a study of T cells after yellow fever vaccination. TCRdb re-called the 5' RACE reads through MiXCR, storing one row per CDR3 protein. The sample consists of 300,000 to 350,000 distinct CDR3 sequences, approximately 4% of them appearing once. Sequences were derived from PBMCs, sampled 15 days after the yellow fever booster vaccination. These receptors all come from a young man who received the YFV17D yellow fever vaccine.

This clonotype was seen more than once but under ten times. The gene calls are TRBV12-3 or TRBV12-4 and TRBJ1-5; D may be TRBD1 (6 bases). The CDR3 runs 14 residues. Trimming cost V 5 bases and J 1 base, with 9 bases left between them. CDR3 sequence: CASSHRASNQPQHF. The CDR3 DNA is TGTGCCAGCAGTCACAGGGCCAGCAATCAGCCCCAGCATTTT.

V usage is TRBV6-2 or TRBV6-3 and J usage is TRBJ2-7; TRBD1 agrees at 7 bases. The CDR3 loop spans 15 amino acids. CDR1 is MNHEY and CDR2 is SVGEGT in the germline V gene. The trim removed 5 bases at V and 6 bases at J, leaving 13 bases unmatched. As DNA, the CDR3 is TGTGCCAGCAGTACCCGGACAGGCGGAGGTCGCGAGCAGTACTTC. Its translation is CASSTRTGGGREQYF.

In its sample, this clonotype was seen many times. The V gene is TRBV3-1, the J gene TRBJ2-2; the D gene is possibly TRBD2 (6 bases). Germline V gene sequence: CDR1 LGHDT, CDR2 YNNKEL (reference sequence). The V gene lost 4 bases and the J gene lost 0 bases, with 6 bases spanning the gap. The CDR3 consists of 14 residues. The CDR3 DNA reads TGTGCCAGCAGCCCGGGGGCGAACACCGGGGAGCTGTTTTTT. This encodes CASSPGANTGELFF.

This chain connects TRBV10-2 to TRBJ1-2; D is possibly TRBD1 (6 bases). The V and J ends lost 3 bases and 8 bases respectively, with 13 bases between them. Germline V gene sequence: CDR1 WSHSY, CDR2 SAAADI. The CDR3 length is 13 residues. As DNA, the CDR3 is TGCGCCAGCAGTGAACGGGGGGGCCCCGGCTACACCTTC. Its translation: CASSERGGPGYTF.

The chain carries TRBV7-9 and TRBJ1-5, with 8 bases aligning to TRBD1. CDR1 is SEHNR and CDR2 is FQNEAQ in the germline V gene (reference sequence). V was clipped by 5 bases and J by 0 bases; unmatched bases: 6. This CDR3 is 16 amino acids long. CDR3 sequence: CASSIGQGSSNQPQHF. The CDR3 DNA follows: TGTGCCAGCAGCATTGGACAGGGTTCTAGCAATCAGCCCCAGCATTTT.

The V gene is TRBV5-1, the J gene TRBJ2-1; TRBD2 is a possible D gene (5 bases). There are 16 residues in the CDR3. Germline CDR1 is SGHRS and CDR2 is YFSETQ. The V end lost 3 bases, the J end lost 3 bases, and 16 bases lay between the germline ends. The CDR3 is CASSWAPRELYNEQFF. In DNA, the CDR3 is TGCGCCAGCAGCTGGGCACCTCGGGAACTCTACAATGAGCAGTTCTTC.

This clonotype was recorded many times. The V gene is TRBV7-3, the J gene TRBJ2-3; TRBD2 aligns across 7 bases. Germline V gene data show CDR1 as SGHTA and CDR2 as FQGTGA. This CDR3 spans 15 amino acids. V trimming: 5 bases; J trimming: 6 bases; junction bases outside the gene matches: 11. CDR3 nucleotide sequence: TGTGCCAGCAGCCGGCGGGGGACTCTGGGGGATACGCAGTATTTT. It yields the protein CASSRRGTLGDTQYF. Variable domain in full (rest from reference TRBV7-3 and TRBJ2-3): GAGVSQTPSNKVTEKGKYVELRCDPISGHTALYWYRQSLGQGPEFLIYFQGTGAADDSGLPNDRFFAVRPEGSVSTLKIQRTERGDSAVYLCASSRRGTLGDTQYFGPGTRLTVL.

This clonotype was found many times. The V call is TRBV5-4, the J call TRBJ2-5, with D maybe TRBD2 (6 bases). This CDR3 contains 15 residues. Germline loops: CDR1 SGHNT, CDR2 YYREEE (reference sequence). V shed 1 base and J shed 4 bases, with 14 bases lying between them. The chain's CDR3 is CASSLFFGSGETQYF. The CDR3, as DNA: TGTGCCAGCAGCTTGTTTTTCGGTAGCGGAGAGACCCAGTACTTC.

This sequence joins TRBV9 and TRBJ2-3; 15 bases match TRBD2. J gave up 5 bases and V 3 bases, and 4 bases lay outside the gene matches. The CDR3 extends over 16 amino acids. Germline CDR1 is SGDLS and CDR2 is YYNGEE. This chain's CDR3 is CASSGGLAGGQDTQYF. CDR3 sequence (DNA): TGTGCCAGCAGCGGTGGACTAGCGGGGGGGCAAGATACGCAGTATTTT.

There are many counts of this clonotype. The CDR3 coding sequence is TGCAGTGCTAGAGTCCCACCGGACTCCGGCTATGGCTACACCTTC. Encoded protein: CSARVPPDSGYGYTF. The chain links TRBV20-1 to TRBJ1-2; D ambiguous. Germline assignment: CDR1 DFQATT and CDR2 SNEGSKA (reference sequence). The CDR3 has 15 amino acids. The germline V and J ends were trimmed by 1 base and 4 bases, with 16 bases remaining between them.

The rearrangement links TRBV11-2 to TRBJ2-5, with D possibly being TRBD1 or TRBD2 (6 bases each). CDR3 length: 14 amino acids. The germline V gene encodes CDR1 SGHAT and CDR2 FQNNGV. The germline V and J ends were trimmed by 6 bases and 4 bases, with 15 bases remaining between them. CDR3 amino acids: CASRLGGPGETQYF. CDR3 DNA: TGTGCCAGCAGACTAGGGGGGCCTGGAGAGACCCAGTACTTC. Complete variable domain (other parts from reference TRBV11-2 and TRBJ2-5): EAGVAQSPRYKIIEKRQSVAFWCNPISGHATLYWYQQILGQGPKLLIQFQNNGVVDDSQLPKDRFSAERLKGVDSTLKIQPAKLEDSAVYLCASRLGGPGETQYFGPGTRLLVL.

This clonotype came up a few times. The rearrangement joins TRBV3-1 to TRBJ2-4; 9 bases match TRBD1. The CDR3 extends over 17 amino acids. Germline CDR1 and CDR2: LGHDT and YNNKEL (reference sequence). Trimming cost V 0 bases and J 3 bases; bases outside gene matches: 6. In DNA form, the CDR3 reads TGTGCCAGCAGCCAAGAGACAGGGGGGTTTGGCAAAAACATTCAGTACTTC. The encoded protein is CASSQETGGFGKNIQYF.

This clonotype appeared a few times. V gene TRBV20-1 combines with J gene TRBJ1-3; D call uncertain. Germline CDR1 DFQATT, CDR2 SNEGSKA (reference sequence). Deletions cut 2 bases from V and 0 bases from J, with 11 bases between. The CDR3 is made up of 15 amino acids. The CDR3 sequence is CSARPDWYSGNTIYF. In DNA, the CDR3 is TGCAGTGCTAGACCGGACTGGTACTCTGGAAACACCATATATTTT.

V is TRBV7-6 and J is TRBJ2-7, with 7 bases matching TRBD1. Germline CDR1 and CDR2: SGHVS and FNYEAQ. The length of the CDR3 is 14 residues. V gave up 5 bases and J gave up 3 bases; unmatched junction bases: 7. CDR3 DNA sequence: TGTGCCAGCAGCCCCGGGACAGTCCTCTACGAGCAGTACTTC. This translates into CASSPGTVLYEQYF.